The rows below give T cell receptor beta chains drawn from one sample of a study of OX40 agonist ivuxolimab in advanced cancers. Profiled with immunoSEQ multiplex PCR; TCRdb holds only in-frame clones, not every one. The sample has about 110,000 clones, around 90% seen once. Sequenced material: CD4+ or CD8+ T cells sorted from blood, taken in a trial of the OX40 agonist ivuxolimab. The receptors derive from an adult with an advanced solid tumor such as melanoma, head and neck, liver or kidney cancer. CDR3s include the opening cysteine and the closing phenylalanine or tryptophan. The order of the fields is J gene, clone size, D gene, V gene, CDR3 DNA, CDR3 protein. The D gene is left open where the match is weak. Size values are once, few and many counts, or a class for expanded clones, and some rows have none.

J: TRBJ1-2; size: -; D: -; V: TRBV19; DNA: TGTGCCAGTAGTATAGAATTAGGCCGAGATCGGGGCTACACCTTC; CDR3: CASSIELGRDRGYTF
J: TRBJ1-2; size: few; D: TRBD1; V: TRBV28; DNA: TGTGCCAGCAGACTCACAGGGGCCTATGGCTACACCTTC; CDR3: CASRLTGAYGYTF
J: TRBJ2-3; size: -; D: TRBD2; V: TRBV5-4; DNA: TGTGCCAGCAGCTTGTTTTCAGGGAGGGAAGATACGCAGTATTTT; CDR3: CASSLFSGREDTQYF
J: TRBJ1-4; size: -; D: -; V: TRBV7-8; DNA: TGTGCCAGCAGCCCGGGGGGGACTACGGAAAAACTGTTTTTT; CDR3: CASSPGGTTEKLFF
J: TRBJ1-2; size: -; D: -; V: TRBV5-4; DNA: TGTGCCAGCAGCTTGCGGACAGAGCGCTATGGCTACACCTTC; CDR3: CASSLRTERYGYTF
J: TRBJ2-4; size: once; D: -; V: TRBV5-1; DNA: TGCGCCAGCAGCGTCGTGGGGCCAGCCAAAAACATTCAGTACTTC; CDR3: CASSVVGPAKNIQYF
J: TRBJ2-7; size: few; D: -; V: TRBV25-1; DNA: TGTGCCAGCAGTACAATGGGGGGACCCTGGAACGAGCAGTACTTC; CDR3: CASSTMGGPWNEQYF
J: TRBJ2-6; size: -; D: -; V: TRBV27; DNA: TGTGCCAGCAGTTCCAGGGTGACGACTGGGGCCAACGTCCTGACTTTC; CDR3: CASSSRVTTGANVLTF
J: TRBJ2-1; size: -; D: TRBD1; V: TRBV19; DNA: TGTGCCAGTAGTATATTCACAGGGGGCTCCTACAATGAGCAGTTCTTC; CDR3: CASSIFTGGSYNEQFF
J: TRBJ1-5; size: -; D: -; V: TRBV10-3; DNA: TGTGCCATCAGTGAGTCTGTGTCCAATCAGCCCCAGCATTTT; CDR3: CAISESVSNQPQHF
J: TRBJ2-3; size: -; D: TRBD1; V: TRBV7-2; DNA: TGTGCCAGCAGCTTGGGACAGGGGATCGATACGCAGTATTTT; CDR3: CASSLGQGIDTQYF
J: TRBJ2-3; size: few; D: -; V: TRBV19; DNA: TGTGCCAGCTCCATACAACCTCGGCCTCGGGGAACAGATACGCAGTATTTT; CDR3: CASSIQPRPRGTDTQYF
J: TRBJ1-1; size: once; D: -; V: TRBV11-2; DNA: TGTGCCAGCAGACCGGGCGTTCTGGGGACTGAAGCTTTCTTT; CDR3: CASRPGVLGTEAFF
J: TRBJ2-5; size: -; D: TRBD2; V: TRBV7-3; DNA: TGTGCCAGCAGCCCCGGGGGGGGAGAGACCCAGTACTTC; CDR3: CASSPGGGETQYF
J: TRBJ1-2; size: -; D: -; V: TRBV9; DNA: TGTGCCAGCAGCTACGGGAATGTCTACACCTTC; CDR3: CASSYGNVYTF
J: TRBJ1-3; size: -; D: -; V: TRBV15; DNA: TGTGCCACCAGCAGAGATTTTGGCGGGAACACCATATATTTT; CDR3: CATSRDFGGNTIYF
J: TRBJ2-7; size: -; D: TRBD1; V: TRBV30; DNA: TGTGCCTGGAGCAGGGACAGGGGGCTTCTCATCCGAGGCTACGAGCAGTACTTC; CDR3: CAWSRDRGLLIRGYEQYF